The 24 T cell receptor beta chains given below trace back to one sample, sequenced in a study of Ad26.COV2.S vaccination and SARS-CoV-2 variants. The data were produced by immunoSEQ multiplex PCR, yet TCRdb's version contains in-frame clones alone and is incomplete. Of 350,000 to 450,000 clones detected, about 80% appear once; the ten largest clones hold about 7.1%. Treatment of the sample: around 19 received Ad26.COV2.S at low or high dose, single or two shots; about five received placebo; per-sample allocation not given. Samples were taken on day 63 after the first vaccine or placebo injection. The sequencing here drew on peripheral blood, taken in a trial of Ad26.COV2.S vaccine versus placebo. These receptors originate from a person aged 18-65 years who received the Ad26.COV2.S COVID-19 vaccine or a placebo.

This sequence joins TRBV7-9 and TRBJ2-1; D unresolved. V shed 5 bases and J shed 4 bases, with 9 bases lying between them. This CDR3 spans 13 amino acids. Germline V lookup: CDR1 SEHNR, CDR2 FQNEAQ (reference sequence). DNA of the CDR3: TGTGCCAGCAGCCTAGTTGCTTACAATGAGCAGTTCTTC. Its translation is CASSLVAYNEQFF.

This clone showed up just a few times. This sequence joins TRBV7-9 and TRBJ1-3; D gene uncertain. This CDR3 region has 15 residues. V lost 1 base to trimming and J lost 0 bases, with 7 bases between them. Germline values: CDR1 SEHNR, CDR2 FQNEAQ (reference sequence). CDR3 in amino acids: CASSLGGNSGNTIYF. CDR3 DNA: TGTGCCAGCAGCTTAGGCGGGAACTCTGGAAACACCATATATTTT.

CDR3 sequence reads: CASSRDETGGYEQYF. CDR3 DNA sequence: TGCGCCAGCAGCCGCGACGAGACAGGGGGCTACGAGCAGTACTTC. V is TRBV4-3 and J is TRBJ2-7; TRBD1 matches at 9 bases. Losses at the gene ends were 4 bases for V and 3 bases for J; bases not matched to a gene: 7. Germline-derived CDR1 and CDR2 are LGHNA and YSLEER. This CDR3 is built from 15 residues.

The V call is TRBV12-3 or TRBV12-4, the J call TRBJ1-5; D is unresolved. This CDR3 region has 13 residues. V shed 6 bases and J shed 5 bases, with 11 bases lying between them. The CDR3 DNA follows: TGTGCCAGCAGCCCACCCGGGGATCAGCCCCAGCATTTT. This encodes CASSPPGDQPQHF.

The chain uses TRBV5-1 and TRBJ1-3, with 7 bases that match TRBD1. The J segment lost 4 bases and the V segment lost 4 bases, leaving 11 bases of the junction unmatched. There are 16 residues in the CDR3. Germline V gene lookup returns CDR1 SGHRS and CDR2 YFSETQ. CDR3 DNA: TGCGCCAGCAGCCCCACCCTGGACAGGCCAGGAAACACCATATATTTT. As protein: CASSPTLDRPGNTIYF.

The chain recombines TRBV20-1 with TRBJ2-7, with 10 nucleotides matching TRBD2. Germline V gene data show CDR1 as DFQATT and CDR2 as SNEGSKA (reference sequence). The CDR3 has 14 amino acids. The V gene end was trimmed by 3 bases and the J gene end by 0 bases; junction bases not matched to a gene: 2. CDR3 sequence (DNA): TGCAGTGCTAGTAGCGGGAGGCCCTCCTACGAGCAGTACTTC. Protein: CSASSGRPSYEQYF.

The chain carries TRBV11-2 and TRBJ2-7; weak D call: TRBD1 (5 bases). Germline lookup yields CDR1 SGHAT and CDR2 FQNNGV. Trimming removed 5 bases at V and 3 bases at J, with 11 bases between. The CDR3 is made up of 13 amino acids. The CDR3 region has the DNA TGTGCCAGCAGCCCAGGGCTGGGCTACGAGCAGTACTTC. Translation gives CASSPGLGYEQYF.

The chain has TRBV11-3 and TRBJ1-2; possibly TRBD1 for D (5 bases). CDR1 and CDR2 from the germline V gene are SGHNT and YENEEA. V gave up 5 bases and J gave up 1 base, with 5 bases separating them. The CDR3 totals 12 residues. This CDR3 reads CASSRGNYGYTF. DNA of the CDR3: TGTGCCAGCAGCAGGGGTAACTATGGCTACACCTTC. The variable domain in full, completed from reference TRBV11-3 and TRBJ1-2, reads EAGVVQSPRYKIIEKKQPVAFWCNPISGHNTLYWYLQNLGQGPELLIRYENEEAVDDSQLPKDRFSAERLKGVDSTLKIQPAELGDSAVYLCASSRGNYGYTFGSGTRLTVV.

V and J are TRBV29-1 and TRBJ2-7; D possibly corresponds to TRBD1 (5 bases). The CDR3 consists of 13 residues. V lost 2 bases, J lost 3 bases, and 11 bases lay in between. Per germline, CDR1 SQVTM and CDR2 ANQGSEA. In nucleotides, the CDR3 is TGCAGCGTTGAATGGGTTAGGGGCTACGAGCAGTACTTC. This encodes CSVEWVRGYEQYF.

The gene calls are TRBV24-1 and TRBJ1-2; D is undetermined. This CDR3 is 13 amino acids long. Deletions cut 0 bases from V and 3 bases from J, with 4 bases between. CDR1 KGHDR and CDR2 SFDVKD come from the germline V gene. CDR3 sequence reads: CATSDLDYYGYTF. Here the CDR3 DNA reads TGTGCCACCAGTGATTTGGACTACTATGGCTACACCTTC.

The rearrangement links TRBV27 to TRBJ2-7, with D unresolved. CDR3 length: 14 residues. Germline CDR1 and CDR2: MNHEY and SMNVEV (reference sequence). Trimming pared 2 bases from V and 6 bases from J, leaving 14 bases between. The CDR3 spells CASSLGLGKGEQYF. CDR3 sequence (DNA): TGTGCCAGCAGTTTAGGGCTAGGAAAAGGCGAGCAGTACTTC.

The chain is built from TRBV7-2 and TRBJ2-7; 10 bases fit TRBD1. With 6 bases clipped from V and 5 bases from J, the junction kept 22 bases outside the gene matches. Germline assignment: CDR1 SGHTA and CDR2 FQGNSA. This CDR3 region has 19 residues. The CDR3 loop reads CASRSGQGGRETQGDEQYF. The CDR3 coding sequence is TGTGCCAGCAGGTCTGGACAGGGGGGGCGGGAGACGCAGGGAGACGAGCAGTACTTC.

The CDR3 DNA follows: TGTGCCAGCAGCTCCAACACTGGGTACACCGGGGAGCTGTTTTTT. Translating gives CASSSNTGYTGELFF. The chain employs TRBV7-3 and TRBJ2-2; D unresolved. The CDR3 is 15 amino acids. Trimming took off 4 bases at V and 3 bases at J, with 12 bases between the two ends. CDR1 is SGHTA, CDR2 FQGTGA, per germline. Combining the CDR3 with reference TRBV7-3 and TRBJ2-2 gives the whole variable domain GAGVSQTPSNKVTEKGKYVELRCDPISGHTALYWYRQSLGQGPEFLIYFQGTGAADDSGLPNDRFFAVRPEGSVSTLKIQRTERGDSAVYLCASSSNTGYTGELFFGEGSRLTVL.

The genes are TRBV7-9 and TRBJ1-2; possible D gene TRBD1, 5 bases. With 4 bases removed from V and 4 bases from J, the gap between germline ends came to 19 bases. CDR3 length equals 16 residues. Per germline, CDR1 SEHNR and CDR2 FQNEAQ (reference sequence). CDR3 residues: CASSSGGGAVSYGYTF. In nucleotides, the CDR3 is TGTGCCAGCAGCTCCGGGGGAGGCGCGGTCTCCTATGGCTACACCTTC.

This clone was counted once. This sequence joins TRBV28 and TRBJ1-6; the D gene is possibly TRBD1 (6 bases). CDR3 length equals 17 residues. The germline CDR1 and CDR2 sequences are MDHEN and SYDVKM. Between the trimmed V and J ends, which lost 6 bases and 0 bases, there was a span of 15 bases. Written as DNA, the CDR3 is TGTGCCAGCAGGCTGACCGGGGGCAGCTCCTATAATTCACCCCTCCACTTT. Translated: CASRLTGGSSYNSPLHF.

This clone has only one observation. This chain links TRBV3-1 (or the pseudogene TRBV3-2) with TRBJ2-5; 12 bases line up with TRBD2. Germline trimming cut 1 base from V and 3 bases from J; bases unmatched to any gene: 3. CDR1 and CDR2 (germline): LGHDT, YNNKEL (reference sequence). This CDR3 region has 16 residues. CDR3 sequence (DNA): TGTGCCAGCAGCCAAGGGACTAGCGGGATGGAAGAGACCCAGTACTTC. Amino acid sequence: CASSQGTSGMEETQYF.

This clone has more than one count but fewer than ten. The J gene is TRBJ1-5, the V gene TRBV5-5; TRBD1 is a possible D gene (5 bases). The V end lost 4 bases, the J end lost 9 bases, and 20 bases lay between the germline ends. The CDR3 extends over 15 amino acids. The germline CDR1 and CDR2 sequences are SGHKS and YYEKEE (reference sequence). The CDR3 spells CASSPYPGTGRPQHF. The DNA of the CDR3 is TGTGCCAGCAGCCCCTACCCCGGGACGGGGAGGCCCCAGCATTTT.

The chain has TRBV5-5 and TRBJ2-7; 9 bases align to TRBD1. Germline V gene lookup returns CDR1 SGHKS and CDR2 YYEKEE (reference sequence). The V segment lost 2 bases and the J segment 1 base; nucleotides outside the gene matches: 1. This CDR3 region has 14 residues. This chain's CDR3 is CASSFGQGSYEQYF. The CDR3 nucleotides are TGTGCCAGCAGCTTTGGACAGGGGTCCTACGAGCAGTACTTC.

This chain connects TRBV5-6 to TRBJ1-2, with 7 bases matching TRBD1. Germline values: CDR1 SGHDT, CDR2 YYEEEE. This CDR3 spans 15 amino acids. The V and J ends lost 0 bases and 4 bases, in that order; junction bases with no gene match: 6. CDR3 region: CASSLARQGGYGYTF. The CDR3 nucleotides are TGTGCCAGCAGCTTGGCCCGACAGGGTGGCTATGGCTACACCTTC. The variable domain in full, with the rest retrieved from reference TRBV5-6 and TRBJ1-2, is DAGVTQSPTHLIKTRGQQVTLRCSPKSGHDTVSWYQQALGQGPQFIFQYYEEEERQRGNFPDRFSGHQFPNYSSELNVNALLLGDSALYLCASSLARQGGYGYTFGSGTRLTVV.

The chain employs TRBV27 and TRBJ2-6; possibly TRBD1 for D (5 bases). Germline V gives CDR1 MNHEY, CDR2 SMNVEV (reference sequence). CDR3 length: 17 amino acids. The V gene lost 6 bases and the J gene lost 0 bases, with 15 bases spanning the gap. CDR3 loop: CASRDSIRDSGANVLTF. The CDR3 DNA reads TGTGCCAGCAGAGACAGTATACGAGACTCTGGGGCCAACGTCCTGACTTTC.

Of note for this clone: The junction differs from germline at one of its ends, possibly a read error. Other DNA sequences in this sample translate to the same CDR3. The chain is built from TRBV7-9 and TRBJ2-7; no definite D call. This CDR3 comprises 15 residues. Germline lookup yields CDR1 SEHNR and CDR2 FQNEAQ (reference sequence). The CDR3 region is CASSLVVGLPYEQYF. The CDR3 nucleotides are TGTGCCAGCAGCTTAGTAGTGGGCTTGCCCTACGAGCAGTATTTC.

V gene TRBV11-2 combines with J gene TRBJ2-5, with D unresolved. The CDR3 runs 12 residues. V dropped 5 bases and J dropped 5 bases, with 9 bases sitting between them. The germline CDR1 and CDR2 sequences are SGHAT and FQNNGV. The CDR3 sequence is CASSRALETQYF. In nucleotides, the CDR3 is TGTGCCAGCAGCCGGGCCCTCGAGACCCAGTACTTC.

By share, this clone counts as medium-sized. This chain links TRBV7-2 with TRBJ1-3, with 9 bases identical to TRBD1. Germline V gene lookup returns CDR1 SGHTA and CDR2 FQGNSA. V lost 2 bases, J lost 4 bases, and 3 bases stayed unmatched. This CDR3 is 15 amino acids long. The CDR3 loop reads CASSLQTGGGNTIYF. The DNA for the CDR3 is TGTGCCAGCAGCTTACAAACAGGGGGCGGAAACACCATATATTTT.

The chain couples TRBV2 to TRBJ2-5; TRBD2 might be the D (6 bases). V gave up 4 bases and J gave up 2 bases, with 11 bases separating them. Germline V gene data show CDR1 as SNHLY and CDR2 as FYNNEI. The CDR3 consists of 14 residues. CDR3 sequence (DNA): TGTGCCAGCAGTGCGGCTAGCGAGCAAGAGACCCAGTACTTC. Its translation: CASSAASEQETQYF.